What follows are 13 T cell receptor beta chains derived from one specimen sequenced in a study of T cell clonality in common variable immunodeficiency. TCRdb keeps only in-frame clones here, not all; method: immunoSEQ multiplex PCR. Captured here are around 57,000 clones, none seen once; the top ten comprise about 5.5%. Sample: peripheral blood mononuclear cells. These receptors came from a person between 18 and 75 years old in good health.

Ten or more counts support this clone. Read data end 3 residues before the CDR3 end; the end is taken from the germline J gene. This sequence joins TRBV7-7 and TRBJ1-4, with TRBD1 as a possible D gene (5 bases). Trimming pared 1 base from V and 7 bases from J, leaving 7 bases between. This CDR3 has 13 amino acids. CDR1 is SSHAT and CDR2 is FNYEAQ in the germline V gene (reference sequence). Partial CDR3 DNA: TGTGCCAGCAGCTTAGACCAGGGTGAAAAA. Amino acids: CASSLDQGEK. The whole CDR3 region reads CASSLDQGEKLFF.

This clone was detected many times. The read halts 3 residues ahead of the CDR3 end, with the missing end drawn from the germline J gene. The chain has TRBV9 and TRBJ2-1; 9 bases fit TRBD2. CDR1 is SGDLS and CDR2 is YYNGEE in the germline V gene. Germline trimming cut 0 bases from V and 9 bases from J; bases unmatched to any gene: 4. This CDR3 has 14 residues. The CDR3 loop is CASSVEMTSGEQFF. The CDR3 DNA, read in part, is TGTGCCAGCAGCGTAGAAATGACTAGCGGTGAG.

This clone was found many times. The read comes to an end 3 residues before the CDR3 does, leaving the germline J gene to fill in the end. This rearrangement joins TRBV4-2 to TRBJ2-3; the D gene is possibly TRBD1 (6 bases). The germline V and J ends were trimmed by 0 bases and 1 base, with 14 bases remaining between them. CDR1 is LGHNA and CDR2 is YNFKEQ in the germline V gene. The CDR3 has 17 amino acids. The DNA read from the CDR3 is TGTGCCAGCAGCCAAGATAAAGGGGGACCACGCACAGATACG. Translation gives CASSQDKGGPRTDT. The entire CDR3 sequence reads CASSQDKGGPRTDTQYF.

This clone was seen at least ten times. The sequenced part of the CDR3 DNA is TGTGCCAGCAGTGAAACTCTAGCGGGAGAGGGTTACGAG. It is translated as CASSETLAGEGYE. The whole CDR3 sequence reads CASSETLAGEGYEQYF. The V and J genes are TRBV6-1 and TRBJ2-7; 10 bases line up with TRBD2. The CDR3 is cut off 3 residues early in the read; its end comes from the germline J gene. CDR1 is MNHNS and CDR2 is SASEGT in the germline V gene. This CDR3 comprises 16 residues. J lost 4 bases, V lost 2 bases, and 8 bases had no gene match.

This clone was observed at least ten times. The CDR3 end is not reached by the read, which stops 3 residues before it; the germline J gene fills it in. The chain joins TRBV7-3 to TRBJ2-1; TRBD1 might be the D (5 bases). V lost 5 bases to trimming and J lost 4 bases, with 15 bases between them. The CDR3 has 15 residues. Per the germline V gene, CDR1 is SGHTA and CDR2 is FQGTGA. Partial CDR3 DNA: TGTGCCAGCAGCATAGGGCAGGGCCTATACAATGAG. The encoded protein is CASSIGQGLYNE. The full CDR3 reads CASSIGQGLYNEQFF.

Turning to this clone: Coverage ceases 3 residues before the CDR3 finishes, and the germline J gene fills in the end. The rearrangement uses TRBV11-1 and TRBJ1-4; D ambiguous. Trimming took 3 bases from V and 5 from J, leaving 10 bases between them. CDR3 length equals 14 residues. Germline V CDR1 and CDR2: SGHAT, FQDESV (reference sequence). The part of the CDR3 DNA that was read is TGTGCCAGCAGCTTGCGGAATCAGAATGAAAAA. Translation: CASSLRNQNEK. The whole CDR3 sequence reads CASSLRNQNEKLFF.

CDR3 residues: CASHLDRGGNQPQHF. Incomplete CDR3 DNA: TGTGCCAGCCATCTCGACAGGGGAGGCAATCAGCCC. The genes are TRBV2 and TRBJ1-5, with TRBD1 identical over 8 bases. The CDR3 end lies 3 residues beyond the end of the read and is filled in from the germline J gene. CDR1 is SNHLY, CDR2 FYNNEI, per germline. The CDR3 has 15 amino acids. V lost 8 bases, J lost 2 bases, and 8 bases stayed unmatched.

This clone occurred many times. From the germline J gene comes the end of the CDR3, since the read stops 3 residues before it. This chain connects TRBV18 to TRBJ2-3; no definite D call. The CDR3 runs 15 residues. V dropped 2 bases and J dropped 0 bases, with 9 bases sitting between them. Germline CDR1 is KGHSH and CDR2 is LQKENI. CDR3 loop: CASSPDGSSTDTQYF. CDR3 DNA, as far as it was read: TGTGCCAGCTCACCAGATGGCAGTAGCACAGATACG. Based on the CDR3 plus reference TRBV18 and TRBJ2-3, the full variable domain is NAGVMQNPRHLVRRRGQEARLRCSPMKGHSHVYWYRQLPEEGLKFMVYLQKENIIDESGMPKERFSAEFPKEGPSILRIQQVVRGDSAAYFCASSPDGSSTDTQYFGPGTRLTVL.

This clone appeared many times. Read coverage stops 3 residues before the CDR3 terminus; the germline J gene supplies the remainder. The V and J genes are TRBV5-1 and TRBJ2-1, with D unclear. From germline, CDR1 is SGHRS and CDR2 YFSETQ. Trimming shortened V by 0 bases and J by 4 bases, and 11 bases separated the two germline ends. This CDR3 spans 15 amino acids. This chain's CDR3 is CASSLDGGLYNEQFF. The sequenced CDR3 bases are TGCGCCAGCAGCTTGGATGGCGGATTATACAATGAG.

This clone has ten or more counts. The read comes to an end 3 residues before the CDR3 does, leaving the germline J gene to fill in the end. The V and J genes are TRBV5-1 and TRBJ1-6; maybe TRBD1 (6 bases). CDR1 is SGHRS and CDR2 is YFSETQ in the germline V gene. The CDR3 runs 15 residues. The V gene lost 1 base and the J gene lost 11 bases, with 16 bases spanning the gap. The CDR3 sequence is CASSLSGAARAPLHF. The sequenced part of the CDR3 DNA is TGCGCCAGCAGCTTGTCAGGGGCCGCAAGGGCACCC.

This clone was seen ten or more times. The read ends 3 residues early relative to the CDR3; the germline J gene fills the gap. The chain employs TRBV5-4 and TRBJ1-1, with 12 bases aligning to TRBD1. CDR3 length equals 13 residues. The germline CDR1 and CDR2 sequences are SGHNT and YYREEE (reference sequence). CDR3 region: CASSVGTGGRAFF. CDR3 bases read: TGTGCCAGCAGCGTCGGGACAGGGGGCAGA.

This clone appeared many times. Coverage ceases 3 residues before the CDR3 finishes, and the germline J gene fills in the end. V and J are TRBV28 and TRBJ1-6; possible D gene TRBD1, 5 bases. V shed 3 bases and J shed 11 bases, with 20 bases lying between them. This CDR3 is 16 amino acids long. Germline lookup yields CDR1 MDHEN and CDR2 SYDVKM. CDR3 amino acids: CASSFWETVVNPPLHF. The CDR3 DNA, read in part, is TGTGCCAGCAGTTTTTGGGAGACAGTCGTAAATCCACCC. The whole variable domain, filled in from reference TRBV28 and TRBJ1-6, reads DVKVTQSSRYLVKRTGEKVFLECVQDMDHENMFWYRQDPGLGLRLIYFSYDVKMKEKGDIPEGYSVSREKKERFSLILESASTNQTSMYLCASSFWETVVNPPLHFGNGTRLTVT.

This clone was observed at least ten times. The read ends 3 residues early relative to the CDR3; the germline J gene fills the gap. The V call is TRBV5-6, the J call TRBJ2-3; TRBD2 agrees at 10 bases. CDR3 length: 14 residues. J was trimmed by 4 bases and V by 4 bases; bases with no gene match: 3. CDR1 SGHDT and CDR2 YYEEEE come from the germline V gene. The CDR3 DNA, read in part, is TGTGCCAGCAGCACACTAGCGGGGTCAGATACG. This gives the protein CASSTLAGSDT. The complete CDR3 reads CASSTLAGSDTQYF. Drawing the rest from reference TRBV5-6 and TRBJ2-3, the complete variable domain is DAGVTQSPTHLIKTRGQQVTLRCSPKSGHDTVSWYQQALGQGPQFIFQYYEEEERQRGNFPDRFSGHQFPNYSSELNVNALLLGDSALYLCASSTLAGSDTQYFGPGTRLTVL.